This T cell receptor beta chain was captured in a study of cytomegalovirus exposure and HLA in healthy donors. Across the whole study: Roughly 89 million unique TCR sequences came from HLA-typed donors in an early release. Points from the study as a whole: V- and J-gene trimming in TCR beta was tied to a missense DCLRE1C variant by an analysis performed later. Most observed TCR sequences were rare, whereas some public TCRs were detected in many donors.

Comment on this clone: Its antigen is as yet unknown.

Germline assignment: CDR1 SGDLS and CDR2 YYNGEE. The CDR3 is 15 amino acids. Trimming left V 4 bases short and J 7 bases short, with 15 bases between. Primers included in the PCR were 60 Vbeta and 13 Jbeta primers. Per the study methods: Roughly 11 million shared chains were among 80 million or so unique TCR beta chains counted in a later analysis. Some clones are missing from TCRdb's copy, which holds only in-frame ones; the method was immunoSEQ multiplex PCR. V, J and clone size derive from that table, while D and trimming were established from the DNA sequence. The profile shows just over 150,000 clones, approximately 70% of them singletons.

Sequenced: PBMCs. This chain joins TRBV9 and TRBJ1-6, with D possibly matching TRBD1 (5 bases). This TCR came from a man in his forties or fifties in good health and CMV-seropositive. For the CDR3, the DNA is TGTGCCAGCAGCCCCAACCAGGGCAGGAATTCACCCCTCCACTTT. Residues: CASSPNQGRNSPLHF.